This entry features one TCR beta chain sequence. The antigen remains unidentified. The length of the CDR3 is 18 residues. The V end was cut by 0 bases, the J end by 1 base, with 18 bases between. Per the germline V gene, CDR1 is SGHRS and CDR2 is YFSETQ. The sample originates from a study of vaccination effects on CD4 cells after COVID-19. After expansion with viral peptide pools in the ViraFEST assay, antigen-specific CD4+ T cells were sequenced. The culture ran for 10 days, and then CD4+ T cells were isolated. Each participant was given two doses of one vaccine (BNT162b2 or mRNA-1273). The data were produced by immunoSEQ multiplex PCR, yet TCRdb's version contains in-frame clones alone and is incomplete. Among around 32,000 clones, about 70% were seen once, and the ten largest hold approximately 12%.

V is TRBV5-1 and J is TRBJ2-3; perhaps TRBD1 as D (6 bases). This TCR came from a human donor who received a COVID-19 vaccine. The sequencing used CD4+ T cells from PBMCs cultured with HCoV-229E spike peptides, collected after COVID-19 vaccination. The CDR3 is CASSLGGHNSLGTDTQYF. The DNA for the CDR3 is TGCGCCAGCAGCTTGGGGGGACACAACTCCCTAGGCACAGATACGCAGTATTTT.